This entry lists 21 T cell receptor beta chains sequenced from one sample in a study of blood T cells in healthy people across ages. A J-beta primer mix and a sample-barcoded 5' primer were used in a second PCR of about 7 to 12 cycles. TCRdb re-called the 5' RACE reads with MiXCR, one entry per CDR3 protein. This table holds 1,300,000 or so distinct CDR3 sequences, roughly 60% found once. Sequencing input: blood. The receptor source for this set is a man between 18 and 29 years old in good health.

The rearrangement joins TRBV5-1 to TRBJ2-7; tentatively, D is TRBD2 (5 bases). Germline V gene lookup returns CDR1 SGHRS and CDR2 YFSETQ. There are 14 residues in the CDR3. V lost 0 bases and J 6 bases, leaving 13 bases between the germline ends. Here the CDR3 reads CASSLEPGVVEQYF. The CDR3 DNA reads TGCGCCAGCAGCTTGGAACCCGGGGTAGTCGAGCAGTACTTC.

The gene calls are TRBV20-1 and TRBJ1-2; D may be TRBD1 (5 bases). The CDR3 sequence is 12 residues long. The V end was cut by 0 bases, the J end by 8 bases, with 10 bases between. CDR1 and CDR2 (germline): DFQATT, SNEGSKA (reference sequence). The CDR3 is CSARDRGVGYTF. The CDR3 region has the DNA TGCAGTGCTAGAGATAGGGGCGTGGGCTACACCTTC.

The chain is built from TRBV10-3 and TRBJ2-4, with D unresolved. The closer fit of TRBJ2-7 to the DNA end suggests the J call may be wrong. Per germline, CDR1 ENHRY and CDR2 SYGVKD. The CDR3 is 15 residues long. CDR3 bases: TGTGCCATTGCAACCCATGCAAGTCATGACGGCGAGCAGTACTTC. Amino acid sequence: CAIATHASHDGEQYF.

The chain joins TRBV6-2 or TRBV6-3 to TRBJ2-5; D ambiguous. This CDR3 has 15 amino acids. Between the trimmed V and J ends, which lost 6 bases and 1 base, there was a span of 15 bases. Germline assignment: CDR1 MNHEY and CDR2 SVGEGT. The CDR3 sequence is CASRRWAGAQETQYF. DNA for the CDR3: TGTGCCAGCAGAAGATGGGCAGGCGCCCAAGAGACCCAGTACTTC.

This chain connects TRBV7-2 to TRBJ2-1; 9 nucleotides match TRBD1. The CDR3 consists of 15 residues. The ends lost 3 bases at V and 8 bases at J; junction bases unmatched: 8. Looked up from germline, CDR1 is SGHTA and CDR2 is FQGNSA. In nucleotides, the CDR3 is TGTGCCAGCAGCTTCGACAGGGGGTATATATATGAGCAGTTCTTC. Translation: CASSFDRGYIYEQFF.

Points on this clonotype: A much larger clone sits a single nucleotide away, making a read error possible. The rearrangement joins TRBV12-3 or TRBV12-4 to TRBJ1-2, with 7 bases matching TRBD1. V lost 5 bases to trimming and J lost 6 bases; unmatched junction nucleotides: 9. This CDR3 is 14 amino acids long. Here the CDR3 reads CASSAPDRFHGYTF. CDR3 DNA: TGTGCCAGCAGTGCCCCGGACAGGTTCCATGGCTACACCTTC.

In its sample, this clonotype was seen once. The chain joins TRBV6-5 to TRBJ1-2; 7 bases line up with TRBD1. CDR1 and CDR2 (germline): MNHEY, SVGAGI. The CDR3 loop spans 15 amino acids. Germline trimming cut 4 bases from V and 3 bases from J; bases unmatched to any gene: 8. The CDR3 here is CASSSRTGLYYGYTF. CDR3 coding DNA: TGTGCCAGCAGTTCGAGGACAGGTCTCTACTATGGCTACACCTTC.

There are a few counts of this clonotype. The chain combines TRBV20-1 with TRBJ2-5, with D unresolved. Germline CDR1 and CDR2: DFQATT and SNEGSKA (reference sequence). CDR3 length: 14 residues. Trimming took 2 bases from V and 5 from J, leaving 15 bases between them. CDR3 residues: CSARRARFRETQYF. CDR3 nucleotide sequence: TGCAGTGCTAGAAGAGCGAGGTTTCGGGAGACCCAGTACTTC.

V usage is TRBV11-1 and J usage is TRBJ2-1, with D perhaps matching TRBD2 (6 bases). This CDR3 is 11 amino acids long. The ends were cut back, 1 base at V and 15 bases at J, with 10 bases in the middle. The germline V gene encodes CDR1 SGHAT and CDR2 FQDESV (reference sequence). CDR3 region: CASSLETRRFF. The CDR3 bases are TGTGCCAGCAGCTTAGAGACTAGGAGGTTCTTC. Combining the CDR3 with reference TRBV11-1 and TRBJ2-1 gives the whole variable domain EAEVAQSPRYKITEKSQAVAFWCDPISGHATLYWYRQILGQGPELLVQFQDESVVDDSQLPKDRFSAERLKGVDSTLKIQPAELGDSAMYLCASSLETRRFFGPGTRLTVL.

As concerns this clonotype: Germline is not matched at one junction end, which may reflect a read error. The gene calls are TRBV4-1 and TRBJ2-1; D not resolved. The CDR3 contains 13 residues. The germline V gene encodes CDR1 MGHRA and CDR2 YSYEKL. CDR3 bases: TGCGCCATCAGCCAAAGAAGGACGGACGCGCAGTTCTTC. This translates into CAISQRRTDAQFF.

This clonotype was detected a few times. J is TRBJ2-3 and V is TRBV29-1; 9 bases agree with TRBD2. Germline CDR1 SQVTM, CDR2 ANQGSEA. This CDR3 spans 13 amino acids. V was clipped by 3 bases and J by 8 bases; unmatched bases: 6. The CDR3 protein is CSVERGGKSTQYF. In DNA form, the CDR3 reads TGCAGCGTTGAGCGGGGGGGCAAGTCTACGCAGTATTTT.

This clonotype was counted many times. This chain joins TRBV6-2 or TRBV6-3 and TRBJ2-1, with 9 bases identical to TRBD1. The CDR3 has 13 residues. Germline CDR1 and CDR2: MNHEY and SVGEGT. Trimming took 5 bases from V and 7 from J; bases not matched to a gene: 3. CDR3 in amino acids: CASSRDRDNEQFF. DNA for the CDR3: TGTGCCAGCAGTCGGGACAGGGATAATGAGCAGTTCTTC.

At least ten counts were recorded for this clonotype. The chain recombines TRBV13 with TRBJ2-3; the match to TRBD2 covers 7 bases. V shed 5 bases, J shed 0 bases, and the junction held 5 bases outside the gene matches. This CDR3 has 15 amino acids. Per germline, CDR1 PRHDT and CDR2 FYEKMQ (reference sequence). The CDR3 reads CASSPSGESTDTQYF. CDR3 nucleotides: TGTGCCAGCAGCCCAAGCGGGGAGAGCACAGATACGCAGTATTTT.

This clonotype came up a few times. The gene calls are TRBV28 and TRBJ2-7; 8 bases line up with TRBD1. The J call is uncertain, as TRBJ2-5 better fits the DNA end. Germline CDR1 and CDR2: MDHEN and SYDVKM. The length of the CDR3 is 13 residues. The CDR3 sequence: CASRKTGDETQYF. The CDR3 nucleotides are TGTGCCAGCAGAAAGACAGGGGATGAGACCCAGTACTTC.

CDR3 in amino acids: CASRIGGNTEAFF. The CDR3 DNA sequence: TGTGCCAGCAGAATCGGGGGGAACACTGAAGCTTTCTTT. This chain joins TRBV27 and TRBJ1-1; TRBD1 might be the D (5 bases). CDR1 is MNHEY and CDR2 is SMNVEV in the germline V gene (reference sequence). V was pared by 6 bases and J by 1 base, with 9 bases between. The CDR3 has 13 residues.

This chain links TRBV10-3 with TRBJ2-5; D is undetermined. Trimming stripped 5 bases from V and 2 bases from J, with 9 bases between. This CDR3 has 13 amino acids. Germline CDR1 ENHRY, CDR2 SYGVKD. The CDR3 protein is CAISTTLQETQYF. The CDR3 nucleotides are TGTGCCATCAGTACGACACTACAAGAGACCCAGTACTTC.

In nucleotides, the CDR3 is TGCAGCGTTGACGTTGACAGGGGGGCATACAATGAGCAGTTCTTC. As protein: CSVDVDRGAYNEQFF. This chain joins TRBV29-1 and TRBJ2-1; 9 nucleotides match TRBD1. Germline CDR1 SQVTM, CDR2 ANQGSEA. J was trimmed by 4 bases and V by 3 bases; bases with no gene match: 7. CDR3 size: 15 residues.

V and J are TRBV27 and TRBJ2-5; 10 bases are shared with TRBD1. The DNA end is more similar to TRBJ2-7, so the J call may be wrong. There are 15 residues in the CDR3. CDR1 is MNHEY and CDR2 is SMNVEV in the germline V gene (reference sequence). CDR3 nucleotide sequence: TGTGCCAGCAGTTCGGGACAGGGGTATCTTTACGAGCAGTACTTC. Translating gives CASSSGQGYLYEQYF.

This CDR3 is CASSLASSGSGNEQFF. The CDR3 DNA reads as TGTGCCAGCAGCTTAGCGTCTAGCGGGAGCGGCAATGAGCAGTTCTTC. The chain combines TRBV13 with TRBJ2-1, with TRBD2 matching over 10 bases. Losses at the gene ends were 1 base for V and 6 bases for J; bases not matched to a gene: 6. The CDR3 has 16 amino acids. Germline V gene sequence: CDR1 PRHDT, CDR2 FYEKMQ (reference sequence).

The rearrangement joins TRBV20-1 to TRBJ1-4; possibly TRBD1 for D (5 bases). Trimming took 5 bases from V and 6 from J, leaving 16 bases between them. The CDR3 runs 14 residues. Germline assignment: CDR1 DFQATT and CDR2 SNEGSKA (reference sequence). Written as DNA, the CDR3 is TGCAGTGCTCCAAGGGGATTAGTGGATGAAAAACTGTTTTTT. Its translation is CSAPRGLVDEKLFF.

This clonotype was seen only a few times. The rearrangement links TRBV6-6 to TRBJ1-1; D not certain. This CDR3 comprises 11 residues. CDR1 is MNHNY, CDR2 SVGAGI, per germline (reference sequence). The V and J ends lost 6 bases and 8 bases respectively, with 10 bases between them. The CDR3 DNA is TGTGCCAGCAGGAACTCCGCCGAAGCTTTCTTT. This sequence encodes CASRNSAEAFF.